This TCR beta chain came from a study of blood T cell repertoires in COVID-19. Looking at the study overall: Donors in the United States, Italy and Spain gave samples during acute or convalescent COVID-19. PBMCs, B-cell-depleted T cells, or T cells provided the cDNA or gDNA that made up the material.

Authors' analysis steps: Amplification of reference gene primers provided the estimated nucleated cell counts. Assay used: immunoSEQ multiplex PCR; TCRdb lists only in-frame clones, some missing. The D gene and trimming were derived from the DNA, and the V and J assignments and clone size from that table. The sample has several thousand clones, about 86% seen once. Germline V lookup: CDR1 SGHTA, CDR2 FQGNSA. The CDR3 runs 15 residues. V was pared by 4 bases and J by 10 bases, with 4 bases of the junction left unmatched. This TCR was recovered from a woman aged 50 to 60 with active or convalescent COVID-19. The genes are TRBV7-2 and TRBJ2-1, with 16 nucleotides matching TRBD2. Sequenced: peripheral blood. CDR3 in DNA: TGTGCCAGCAGCTGGGGACTAGCGGGAGGGCGGGAGCAGTTCTTC. It yields the protein CASSWGLAGGREQFF.